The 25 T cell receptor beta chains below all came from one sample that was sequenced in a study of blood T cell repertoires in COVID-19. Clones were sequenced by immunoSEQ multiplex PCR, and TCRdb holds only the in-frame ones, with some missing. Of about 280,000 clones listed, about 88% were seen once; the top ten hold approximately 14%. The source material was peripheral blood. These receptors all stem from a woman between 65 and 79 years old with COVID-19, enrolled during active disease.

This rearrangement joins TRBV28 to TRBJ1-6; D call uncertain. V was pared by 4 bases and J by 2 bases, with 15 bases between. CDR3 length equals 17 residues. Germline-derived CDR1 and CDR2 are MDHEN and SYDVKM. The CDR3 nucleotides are TGTGCCAGCAGTTCGGAGAGCCTTCCAACCTATAATTCACCCCTCCACTTT. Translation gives CASSSESLPTYNSPLHF. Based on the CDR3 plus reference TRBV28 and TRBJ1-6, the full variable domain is DVKVTQSSRYLVKRTGEKVFLECVQDMDHENMFWYRQDPGLGLRLIYFSYDVKMKEKGDIPEGYSVSREKKERFSLILESASTNQTSMYLCASSSESLPTYNSPLHFGNGTRLTVT.

The CDR3 region is CASSSIQGGYTF. The CDR3 coding sequence is TGTGCCAGCAGCTCCATACAGGGTGGCTACACCTTC. V and J are TRBV7-9 and TRBJ1-2; TRBD1 might be the D (6 bases). V dropped 4 bases and J dropped 7 bases, with 10 bases sitting between them. CDR1 is SEHNR and CDR2 is FQNEAQ in the germline V gene (reference sequence). This CDR3 is built from 12 residues.

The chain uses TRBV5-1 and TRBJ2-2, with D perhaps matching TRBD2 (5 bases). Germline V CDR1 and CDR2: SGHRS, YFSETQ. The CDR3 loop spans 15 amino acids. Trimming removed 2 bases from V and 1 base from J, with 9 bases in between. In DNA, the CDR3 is TGCGCCAGCAGCTTTGCGGGTGGGAACACCGGGGAGCTGTTTTTT. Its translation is CASSFAGGNTGELFF.

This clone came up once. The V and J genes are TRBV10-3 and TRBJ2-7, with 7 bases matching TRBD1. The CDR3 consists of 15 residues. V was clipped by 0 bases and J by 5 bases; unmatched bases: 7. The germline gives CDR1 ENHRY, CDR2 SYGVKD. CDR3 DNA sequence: TGTGCCATCAGTGAGTCGGTGACAGGGAACAACGAGCAGTACTTC. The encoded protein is CAISESVTGNNEQYF.

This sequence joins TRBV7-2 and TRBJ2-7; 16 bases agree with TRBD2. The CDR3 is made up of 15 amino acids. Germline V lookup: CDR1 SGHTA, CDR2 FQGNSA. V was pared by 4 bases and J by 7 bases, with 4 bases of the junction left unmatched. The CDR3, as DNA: TGTGCCAGCAGCTGGGGACTAGCGGGGGGGCTGGAGCAGTACTTC. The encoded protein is CASSWGLAGGLEQYF.

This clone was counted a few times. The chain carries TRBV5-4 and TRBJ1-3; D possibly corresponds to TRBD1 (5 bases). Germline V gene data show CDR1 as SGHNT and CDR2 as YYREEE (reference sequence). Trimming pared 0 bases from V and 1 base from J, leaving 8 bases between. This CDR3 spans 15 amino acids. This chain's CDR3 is CASSLGGGSGNTIYF. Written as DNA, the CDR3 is TGTGCCAGCAGCTTGGGGGGCGGATCTGGAAACACCATATATTTT.

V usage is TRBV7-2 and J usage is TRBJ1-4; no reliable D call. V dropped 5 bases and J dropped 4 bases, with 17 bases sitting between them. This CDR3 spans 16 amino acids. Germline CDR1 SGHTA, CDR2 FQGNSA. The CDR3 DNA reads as TGTGCCAGCAGCCCCCGGATAGGCGGCTTTAATGAAAAACTGTTTTTT. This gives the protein CASSPRIGGFNEKLFF.

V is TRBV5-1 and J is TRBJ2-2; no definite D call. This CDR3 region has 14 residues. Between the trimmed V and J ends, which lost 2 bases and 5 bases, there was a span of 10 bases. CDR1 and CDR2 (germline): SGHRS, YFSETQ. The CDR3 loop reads CASSLRGTTGELFF. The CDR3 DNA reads TGCGCCAGCAGCTTAAGAGGTACTACCGGGGAGCTGTTTTTT.

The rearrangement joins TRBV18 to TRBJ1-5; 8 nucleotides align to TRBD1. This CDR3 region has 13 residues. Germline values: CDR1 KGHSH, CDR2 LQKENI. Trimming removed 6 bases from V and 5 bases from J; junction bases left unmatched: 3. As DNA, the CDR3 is TGTGCCAGCTCGCCGACAGGGGATCAGCCCCAGCATTTT. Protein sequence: CASSPTGDQPQHF.

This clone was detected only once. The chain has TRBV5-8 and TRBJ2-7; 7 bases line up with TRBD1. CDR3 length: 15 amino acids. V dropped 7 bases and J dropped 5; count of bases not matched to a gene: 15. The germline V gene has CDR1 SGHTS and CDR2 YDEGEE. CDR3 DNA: TGTGCCAGCCTAACCTATGGAGCAGGGGGAAACGAGCAGTACTTC. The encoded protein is CASLTYGAGGNEQYF.

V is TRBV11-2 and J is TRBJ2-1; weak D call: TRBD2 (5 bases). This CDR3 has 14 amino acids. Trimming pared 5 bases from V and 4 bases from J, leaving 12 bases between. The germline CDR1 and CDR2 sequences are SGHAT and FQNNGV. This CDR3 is CASSPPDFYNEQFF. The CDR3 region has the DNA TGTGCCAGCAGCCCCCCGGACTTTTACAATGAGCAGTTCTTC.

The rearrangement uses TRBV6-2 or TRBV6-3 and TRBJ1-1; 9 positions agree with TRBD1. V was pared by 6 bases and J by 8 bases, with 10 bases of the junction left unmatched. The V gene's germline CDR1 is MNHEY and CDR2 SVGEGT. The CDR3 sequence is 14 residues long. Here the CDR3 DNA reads TGTGCCAGCAGCCCCACGGGACAGGGCCGGGAAGCTTTCTTT. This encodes CASSPTGQGREAFF.

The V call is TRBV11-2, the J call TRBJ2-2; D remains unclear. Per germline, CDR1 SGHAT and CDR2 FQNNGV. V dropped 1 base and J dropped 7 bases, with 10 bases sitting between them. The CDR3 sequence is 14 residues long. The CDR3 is CASSLGVEVGELFF. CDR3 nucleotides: TGTGCCAGCAGCTTAGGAGTTGAGGTCGGGGAGCTGTTTTTT.

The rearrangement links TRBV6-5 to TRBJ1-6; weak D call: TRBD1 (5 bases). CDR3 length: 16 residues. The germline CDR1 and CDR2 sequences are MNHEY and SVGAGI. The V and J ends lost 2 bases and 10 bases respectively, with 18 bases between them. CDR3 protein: CASSYAANRRRSPLHF. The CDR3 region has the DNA TGTGCCAGCAGTTACGCCGCGAACAGGAGACGGTCACCCCTCCACTTT.

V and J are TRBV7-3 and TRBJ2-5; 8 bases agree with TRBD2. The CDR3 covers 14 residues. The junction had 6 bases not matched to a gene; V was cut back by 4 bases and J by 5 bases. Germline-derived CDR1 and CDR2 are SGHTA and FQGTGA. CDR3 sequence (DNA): TGTGCCAGCAGCTCTAGCGGGCCCACCGAGACCCAGTACTTC. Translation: CASSSSGPTETQYF. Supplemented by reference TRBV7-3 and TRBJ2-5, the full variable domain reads GAGVSQTPSNKVTEKGKYVELRCDPISGHTALYWYRQSLGQGPEFLIYFQGTGAADDSGLPNDRFFAVRPEGSVSTLKIQRTERGDSAVYLCASSSSGPTETQYFGPGTRLLVL.

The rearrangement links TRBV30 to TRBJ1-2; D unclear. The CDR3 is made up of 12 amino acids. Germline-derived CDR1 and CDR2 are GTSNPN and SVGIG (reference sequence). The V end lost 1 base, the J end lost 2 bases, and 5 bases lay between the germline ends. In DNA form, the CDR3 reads TGTGCCTGGAGTGCCCAAAACTATGGCTACACCTTC. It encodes CAWSAQNYGYTF.

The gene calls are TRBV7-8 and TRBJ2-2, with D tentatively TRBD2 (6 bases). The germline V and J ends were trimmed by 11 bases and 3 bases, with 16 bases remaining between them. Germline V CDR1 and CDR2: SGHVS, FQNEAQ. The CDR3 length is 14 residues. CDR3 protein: CACIGGMDTGELFF. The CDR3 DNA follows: TGTGCCTGCATCGGGGGTATGGACACCGGGGAGCTGTTTTTT. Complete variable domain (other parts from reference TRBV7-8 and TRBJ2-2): GAGVSQSPRYKVAKRGQDVALRCDPISGHVSLFWYQQALGQGPEFLTYFQNEAQLDKSGLPSDRFFAERPEGSVSTLKIQRTQQEDSAVYLCACIGGMDTGELFFGEGSRLTVL.

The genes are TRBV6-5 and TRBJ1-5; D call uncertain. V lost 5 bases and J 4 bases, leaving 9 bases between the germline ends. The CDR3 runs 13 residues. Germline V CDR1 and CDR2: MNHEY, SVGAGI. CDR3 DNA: TGTGCCAGCAGTACTAACGTAAATCAGCCCCAGCATTTT. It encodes CASSTNVNQPQHF.

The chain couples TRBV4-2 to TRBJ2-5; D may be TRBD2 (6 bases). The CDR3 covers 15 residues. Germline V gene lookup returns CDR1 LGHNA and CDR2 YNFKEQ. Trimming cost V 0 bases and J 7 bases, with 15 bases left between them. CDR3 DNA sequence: TGTGCCAGCAGCCAAGAGGGGGGATCCCCAGGGACCCAGTACTTC. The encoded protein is CASSQEGGSPGTQYF.

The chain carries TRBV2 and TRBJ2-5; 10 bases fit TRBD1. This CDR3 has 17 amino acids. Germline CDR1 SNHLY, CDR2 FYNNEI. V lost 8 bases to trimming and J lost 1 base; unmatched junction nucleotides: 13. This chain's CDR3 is CASYPIDRQGAQETQYF. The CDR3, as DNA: TGTGCCAGCTACCCGATAGACCGACAGGGGGCCCAAGAGACCCAGTACTTC.

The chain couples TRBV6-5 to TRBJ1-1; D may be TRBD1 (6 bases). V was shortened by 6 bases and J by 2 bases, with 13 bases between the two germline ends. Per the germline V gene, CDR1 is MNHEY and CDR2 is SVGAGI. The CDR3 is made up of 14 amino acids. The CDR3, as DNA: TGTGCCAGCAGGACGGACAGCCTAAACACTGAAGCTTTCTTT. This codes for CASRTDSLNTEAFF.

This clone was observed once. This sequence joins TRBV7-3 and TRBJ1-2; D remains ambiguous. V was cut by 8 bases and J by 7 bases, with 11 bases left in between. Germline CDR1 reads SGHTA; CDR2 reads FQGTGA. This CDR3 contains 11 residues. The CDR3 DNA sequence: TGTGCCAGCGGCGACAATTCTGGCTACACCTTC. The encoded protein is CASGDNSGYTF.

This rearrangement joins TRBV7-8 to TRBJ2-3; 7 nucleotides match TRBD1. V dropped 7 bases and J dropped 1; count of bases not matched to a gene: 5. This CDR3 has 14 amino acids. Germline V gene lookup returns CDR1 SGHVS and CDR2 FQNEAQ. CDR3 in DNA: TGTGCCAGCATAAGGGGGCGGGGCACAGATACGCAGTATTTT. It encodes CASIRGRGTDTQYF.

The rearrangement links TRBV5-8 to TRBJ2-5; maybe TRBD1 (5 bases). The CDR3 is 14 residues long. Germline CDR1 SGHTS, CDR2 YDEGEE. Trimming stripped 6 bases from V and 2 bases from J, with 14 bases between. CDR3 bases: TGTGCCAGCACCCCCAGGGCGGTACAAGAGACCCAGTACTTC. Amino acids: CASTPRAVQETQYF.

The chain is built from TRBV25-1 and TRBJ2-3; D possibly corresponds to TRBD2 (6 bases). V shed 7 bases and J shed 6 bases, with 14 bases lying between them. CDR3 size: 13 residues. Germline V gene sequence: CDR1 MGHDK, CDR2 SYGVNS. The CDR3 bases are TGTGCCAGCAACAAGTGGGGGAGGGATACGCAGTATTTT. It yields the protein CASNKWGRDTQYF.